The 20 T cell receptor beta chains reported below all come from one sample, sequenced in a study of graft-versus-host responses after intestinal transplantation. Their recognized antigens are unknown. Data came from immunoSEQ multiplex PCR; TCRdb stores just in-frame clones and leaves some out. The sample records 35,000 to 50,000 clones, 85% to 95% being singletons. Material: unstimulated CD8+ T cells sorted from spleen or lymph node cells, obtained before transplant. Every receptor here comes from a human donor who was the organ donor for an intestinal transplant.

This chain uses TRBV27 with TRBJ2-2; D uncertain. The CDR3 contains 13 residues. With 2 bases removed from V and 1 base from J, the gap between germline ends came to 2 bases. Germline CDR1 is MNHEY and CDR2 is SMNVEV (reference sequence). DNA for the CDR3: TGTGCCAGCAGTTTACTGAACACCGGGGAGCTGTTTTTT. Amino acids: CASSLLNTGELFF.

The chain carries TRBV19 and TRBJ2-3; TRBD1 is a possible D gene (6 bases). V was trimmed by 5 bases and J by 1 base, leaving 16 bases between them. Germline V gene data show CDR1 as LNHDA and CDR2 as SQIVND (reference sequence). This CDR3 contains 16 residues. Here the CDR3 DNA reads TGTGCCAGTAGTGTTTCTCCGGGACATCGCACAGATACGCAGTATTTT. Its translation is CASSVSPGHRTDTQYF.

The J gene is TRBJ2-5, the V gene TRBV27; 7 bases line up with TRBD1. CDR3 length: 14 residues. Trimming at V came to 5 bases and at J to 1 base, leaving 4 bases not matched to a gene. The germline gives CDR1 MNHEY, CDR2 SMNVEV (reference sequence). The CDR3 loop reads CASSPGTAQETQYF. The CDR3 region has the DNA TGTGCCAGCAGTCCCGGGACAGCCCAAGAGACCCAGTACTTC.

The chain couples TRBV11-2 to TRBJ2-7; 7 bases are shared with TRBD2. The CDR3 spans 15 residues. Germline V gives CDR1 SGHAT, CDR2 FQNNGV. With 1 base clipped from V and 4 bases from J, the junction kept 7 bases outside the gene matches. The CDR3 loop is CASSLVPGLQYEQYF. For the CDR3, the DNA is TGTGCCAGCAGCTTAGTGCCGGGACTACAATACGAGCAGTACTTC.

DNA of the CDR3: TGTGCCAGCAGCACCCTATCGACTGGCGAGCAGTACTTC. Its translation: CASSTLSTGEQYF. The chain links TRBV28 to TRBJ2-7; D not certain. The germline V gene has CDR1 MDHEN and CDR2 SYDVKM. Trimming took off 6 bases at V and 6 bases at J, with 15 bases between the two ends. The CDR3 consists of 13 residues.

This chain uses TRBV27 with TRBJ2-7, with 8 nucleotides matching TRBD1. Germline lookup yields CDR1 MNHEY and CDR2 SMNVEV (reference sequence). The CDR3 loop spans 16 amino acids. Trimming removed 6 bases from V and 4 bases from J; junction bases left unmatched: 14. The CDR3 here is CASSTLRDRTYYEQYF. CDR3 in DNA: TGTGCCAGCAGCACCCTCCGGGACAGGACTTATTACGAGCAGTACTTC.

The chain employs TRBV6-6 and TRBJ2-3, with 7 bases matching TRBD1. V shed 2 bases and J 2 bases; nucleotides not matched to a gene: 7. Germline CDR1 reads MNHNY; CDR2 reads SVGAGI (reference sequence). This CDR3 contains 16 residues. In DNA, the CDR3 is TGTGCCAGCAGTTACCCCGGGACAGCGCTCACAGATACGCAGTATTTT. This codes for CASSYPGTALTDTQYF.

The DNA for the CDR3 is TGTGCCTGGAGTGACTTACGGACTAGCGGGAGAGAGCGGCAGTACTTC. This sequence encodes CAWSDLRTSGRERQYF. V is TRBV30 and J is TRBJ2-7; 13 positions match TRBD2. With V trimmed by 1 base and J by 9 bases, 12 bases remained unmatched. The germline V gene encodes CDR1 GTSNPN and CDR2 SVGIG (reference sequence). CDR3 length equals 16 residues.

This clone has just one count. V usage is TRBV30 and J usage is TRBJ2-7; tentative D call: TRBD1 (5 bases). From germline, CDR1 is GTSNPN and CDR2 SVGIG (reference sequence). The V and J ends lost 0 bases and 1 base respectively, with 7 bases between them. This CDR3 region has 13 residues. The CDR3 DNA reads TGTGCCTGGAGTGTAGGGGTATCCTACGAGCAGTACTTC. As protein: CAWSVGVSYEQYF. The complete variable domain, with remaining parts taken from reference TRBV30 and TRBJ2-7, reads SQTIHQWPATLVQPVGSPLSLECTVEGTSNPNLYWYRQAAGRGLQLLFYSVGIGQISSEVPQNLSASRPQDRQFILSSKKLLLSDSGFYLCAWSVGVSYEQYFGPGTRLTVT.

This clone is classed as medium-sized. The chain carries TRBV10-3 and TRBJ2-7; tentative D call: TRBD2 (6 bases). V gave up 6 bases and J gave up 2 bases, with 14 bases separating them. The germline V gene encodes CDR1 ENHRY and CDR2 SYGVKD. This CDR3 comprises 14 residues. The CDR3 loop reads CAIRGGNPTYEQYF. In nucleotides, the CDR3 is TGTGCCATCAGGGGGGGAAATCCGACCTACGAGCAGTACTTC.

This clone was seen only a few times. The chain links TRBV6-5 to TRBJ2-7; weak D call: TRBD2 (6 bases). The CDR3 totals 13 residues. The ends were cut back, 4 bases at V and 1 base at J, with 8 bases in the middle. Germline CDR1 MNHEY, CDR2 SVGAGI. The CDR3 coding sequence is TGTGCCAGCAGTTTGGGACTTTCCTACGAGCAGTACTTC. This codes for CASSLGLSYEQYF.

The rearrangement links TRBV18 to TRBJ2-5; D might be TRBD2 (5 bases). V lost 5 bases to trimming and J lost 5 bases, with 12 bases between them. Germline V lookup: CDR1 KGHSH, CDR2 LQKENI. There are 13 residues in the CDR3. The CDR3 nucleotides read TGTGCCAGCTCAAACGAGGGATGGGAGACCCAGTACTTC. Protein product: CASSNEGWETQYF.

The chain uses TRBV4-1 and TRBJ2-5, with TRBD1 matching 7 bases. Germline V gene lookup returns CDR1 MGHRA and CDR2 YSYEKL. Unmatched junction bases numbered 8, after V lost 6 bases and J lost 4 bases. The CDR3 is 14 residues long. The CDR3 nucleotides are TGCGCCAGCAGTGATAGACAGGGCCGAGAGACCCAGTACTTC. It specifies CASSDRQGRETQYF.

J is TRBJ2-3 and V is TRBV7-2, with D perhaps TRBD2 (5 bases). Trimming took 1 base from V and 1 from J, leaving 9 bases between them. Germline V lookup: CDR1 SGHTA, CDR2 FQGNSA. CDR3 length equals 15 residues. This CDR3 reads CASSLGDSGTDTQYF. The CDR3, as DNA: TGTGCCAGCAGCTTAGGGGATAGCGGCACAGATACGCAGTATTTT.

In DNA, the CDR3 is TGTGCCAGCAGTTTGGACTGGTGGGACAGGGGGAACGAGCAGTACTTC. Its protein is CASSLDWWDRGNEQYF. The rearrangement links TRBV27 to TRBJ2-7; the match to TRBD1 covers 11 bases. V shed 3 bases, J shed 5 bases, and the junction held 9 bases outside the gene matches. CDR3 length: 16 amino acids. The germline CDR1 and CDR2 sequences are MNHEY and SMNVEV (reference sequence).

The rearrangement joins TRBV4-2 to TRBJ1-4; 11 bases are a match to TRBD1. CDR1 and CDR2 from the germline V gene are LGHNA and YNFKEQ. V trimming: 5 bases; J trimming: 11 bases; junction bases outside the gene matches: 7. The CDR3 sequence is 14 residues long. The CDR3 loop is CASSEDRGRGKLFF. In DNA, the CDR3 is TGTGCCAGCAGCGAGGACAGGGGGCGAGGGAAACTGTTTTTT.

This clone has more than one count but fewer than ten. This chain uses TRBV11-2 with TRBJ2-7, with TRBD1 identical over 7 bases. Trimming cost V 1 base and J 0 bases; bases outside gene matches: 3. Germline values: CDR1 SGHAT, CDR2 FQNNGV. This CDR3 has 15 residues. The CDR3 is CASSLGGGSSYEQYF. CDR3 nucleotide sequence: TGTGCCAGCAGCTTAGGAGGGGGCAGCTCCTACGAGCAGTACTTC.

The count of this clone is one. This chain joins TRBV27 and TRBJ2-7, with 7 bases fitting TRBD1. This CDR3 contains 13 residues. V lost 4 bases to trimming and J lost 3 bases; unmatched junction nucleotides: 3. The V gene's germline CDR1 is MNHEY and CDR2 SMNVEV (reference sequence). The DNA for the CDR3 is TGTGCCAGCAGTTCGGGACAGTACTACGAGCAGTACTTC. Protein sequence: CASSSGQYYEQYF.

This clone was seen just once. The J gene is TRBJ2-3, the V gene TRBV6-5, with 7 bases aligning to TRBD2. Germline assignment: CDR1 MNHEY and CDR2 SVGAGI. V lost 6 bases, J lost 5 bases, and 11 bases stayed unmatched. The CDR3 has 15 residues. The CDR3 loop reads CASSPSSGAKDTQYF. CDR3 nucleotide sequence: TGTGCCAGCAGCCCCTCTAGCGGAGCGAAAGATACGCAGTATTTT.

The genes are TRBV6-5 and TRBJ2-1; TRBD1 matches at 8 bases. The CDR3 sequence is 13 residues long. Looked up from germline, CDR1 is MNHEY and CDR2 is SVGAGI. V lost 6 bases to trimming and J lost 9 bases; unmatched junction nucleotides: 7. In DNA, the CDR3 is TGTGCCAGCAGCCCCGGGACAGGTATTGAGCAGTTCTTC. Its translation is CASSPGTGIEQFF.